The clone carrying this T cell receptor beta chain was observed a few times. The data stem from a study of spatial heterogeneity in lung cancer. The CDR3 extends over 13 amino acids. Germline CDR1 reads LNHDA; CDR2 reads SQIVND (reference sequence). V gave up 6 bases and J gave up 7 bases, with 13 bases separating them. Documented time point: blood at routine non-recurrence follow-up after resection. TCRdb re-called the 5' RACE reads with MiXCR, one entry per CDR3 protein. Altogether about 120,000 distinct CDR3 sequences are present, 10% to 13% being singletons, with the ten largest covering approximately 24%.

The specimen comprised PBMCs, sampled at follow-up. This rearrangement joins TRBV19 to TRBJ2-1; no clear D gene. The origin of this receptor is a female donor with early-stage non-small cell lung cancer. CDR3 sequence reads: CASSSQRLNEQFF. The CDR3 DNA is TGTGCCAGTAGCTCACAGCGACTGAATGAGCAGTTCTTC. Supplemented by reference TRBV19 and TRBJ2-1, the full variable domain reads DGGITQSPKYLFRKEGQNVTLSCEQNLNHDAMYWYRQDPGQGLRLIYYSQIVNDFQKGDIAEGYSVSREKKESFPLTVTSAQKNPTAFYLCASSSQRLNEQFFGPGTRLTVL.